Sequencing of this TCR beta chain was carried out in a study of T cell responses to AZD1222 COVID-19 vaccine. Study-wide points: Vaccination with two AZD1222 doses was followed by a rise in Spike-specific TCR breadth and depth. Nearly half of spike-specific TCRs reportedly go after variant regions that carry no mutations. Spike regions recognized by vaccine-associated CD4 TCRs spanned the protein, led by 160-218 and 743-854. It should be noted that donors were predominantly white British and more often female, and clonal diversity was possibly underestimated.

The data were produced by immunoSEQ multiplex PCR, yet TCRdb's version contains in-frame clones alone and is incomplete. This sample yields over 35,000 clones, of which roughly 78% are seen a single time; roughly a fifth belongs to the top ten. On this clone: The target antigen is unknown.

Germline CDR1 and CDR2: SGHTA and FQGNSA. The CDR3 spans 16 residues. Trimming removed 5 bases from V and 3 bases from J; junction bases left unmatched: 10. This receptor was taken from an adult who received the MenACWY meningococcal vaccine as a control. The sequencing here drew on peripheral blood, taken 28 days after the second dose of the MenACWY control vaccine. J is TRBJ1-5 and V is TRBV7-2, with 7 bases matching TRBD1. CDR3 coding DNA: TGTGCCAGCAGCCCAACGACAGGGAGGTTCAATCAGCCCCAGCATTTT. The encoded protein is CASSPTTGRFNQPQHF.